One sample yielded the 25 T cell receptor beta chains listed below, sequenced in a study of OX40 agonist ivuxolimab in advanced cancers. The method was immunoSEQ multiplex PCR; TCRdb's version includes in-frame clones alone and lacks a portion of them. Seen here are 46,000 or so clones, around nine tenths observed once, and the top ten hold over 9%. This specimen consisted of CD4+ or CD8+ T cells sorted from blood, obtained in a trial of the OX40 agonist ivuxolimab. These receptors were obtained from an adult with an advanced solid tumor such as melanoma, head and neck, liver or kidney cancer.

This clone appeared once. Other DNA sequences of this sample code for an identical CDR3. CDR3 loop: CASSVREETQYF. The CDR3 DNA reads TGTGCCAGCAGTGTACGGGAAGAGACCCAGTACTTC. J is TRBJ2-5 and V is TRBV2; D uncertain. The V gene lost 4 bases and the J gene lost 3 bases, with 6 bases spanning the gap. Germline V lookup: CDR1 SNHLY, CDR2 FYNNEI. This CDR3 contains 12 residues.

This chain links TRBV9 with TRBJ1-2; no firm D call. The V end was cut by 4 bases, the J end by 5 bases, with 15 bases between. Germline CDR1 SGDLS, CDR2 YYNGEE. The CDR3 runs 14 residues. CDR3 in DNA: TGTGCCAGCAGCCCCTCCAGCGCAGCGTATGGCTACACCTTC. Amino acid sequence: CASSPSSAAYGYTF.

The chain links TRBV5-1 to TRBJ2-1; maybe TRBD2 (6 bases). Germline values: CDR1 SGHRS, CDR2 YFSETQ. Deletions cut 3 bases from V and 3 bases from J, with 13 bases between. This CDR3 has 15 residues. DNA of the CDR3: TGCGCCAGCAGCTCCATGGCGGGGATCTACAATGAGCAGTTCTTC. This translates into CASSSMAGIYNEQFF.

The chain links TRBV7-8 to TRBJ1-1; 8 bases match TRBD1. Per germline, CDR1 SGHVS and CDR2 FQNEAQ. Trimming cost V 5 bases and J 3 bases; bases outside gene matches: 11. CDR3 length equals 16 residues. The CDR3 nucleotides read TGTGCCAGCAGCCCGAGACAGGGGACAATGGACACTGAAGCTTTCTTT. Protein product: CASSPRQGTMDTEAFF.

The CDR3 nucleotides are TGTGCCAGTATGCCGGGACAGGGGCTTCAGCCCCAGCATTTT. Its protein product is CASMPGQGLQPQHF. The chain employs TRBV19 and TRBJ1-5; TRBD1 aligns across 10 bases. The CDR3 is made up of 14 amino acids. Unmatched junction bases numbered 6, after V lost 7 bases and J lost 6 bases. Looked up from germline, CDR1 is LNHDA and CDR2 is SQIVND (reference sequence).

The chain carries TRBV5-6 and TRBJ1-1; a weak D match, TRBD1 (6 bases). Per germline, CDR1 SGHDT and CDR2 YYEEEE. Deletions cut 0 bases from V and 1 base from J, with 10 bases between. The CDR3 spans 15 residues. The CDR3 sequence: CASSLEGRGNTEAFF. CDR3 DNA: TGTGCCAGCAGCTTGGAAGGCAGGGGGAACACTGAAGCTTTCTTT.

This clone was seen a few times. The V and J genes are TRBV2 and TRBJ1-2; 7 bases line up with TRBD1. J gave up 3 bases and V 2 bases, and 6 bases lay outside the gene matches. Looked up from germline, CDR1 is SNHLY and CDR2 is FYNNEI. The CDR3 totals 15 residues. The chain's CDR3 is CASSETQGQYYGYTF. The CDR3 DNA follows: TGTGCCAGCAGTGAAACCCAGGGACAGTACTATGGCTACACCTTC.

V is TRBV19 and J is TRBJ2-5; 7 bases match TRBD1. Losses at the gene ends were 0 bases for V and 4 bases for J; bases not matched to a gene: 26. This CDR3 is 22 amino acids long. CDR1 and CDR2 (germline): LNHDA, SQIVND (reference sequence). The CDR3 protein is CASSIDPPRVDRHQNWRETQYF. DNA for the CDR3: TGTGCCAGTAGTATAGATCCCCCCCGTGTGGACAGGCACCAAAATTGGAGAGAGACCCAGTACTTC.

The chain employs TRBV9 and TRBJ2-7; D remains unclear. V lost 3 bases and J lost 0, with 4 bases in between. This CDR3 is built from 12 residues. CDR1 SGDLS and CDR2 YYNGEE come from the germline V gene. The CDR3 DNA reads as TGTGCCAGCAGCGGGGTCTCCTACGAGCAGTACTTC. Encoded protein: CASSGVSYEQYF.

This clone was detected only once. The chain is built from TRBV6-1 and TRBJ2-7; D remains ambiguous. Between the trimmed V and J ends, which lost 4 bases and 4 bases, there was a span of 8 bases. CDR1 is MNHNS and CDR2 is SASEGT in the germline V gene. The CDR3 length is 12 residues. As DNA, the CDR3 is TGTGCCAGCAGTGTTTCAGATTACGAGCAGTACTTC. Translation gives CASSVSDYEQYF.

V is TRBV19 and J is TRBJ2-7; no definite D call. Per the germline V gene, CDR1 is LNHDA and CDR2 is SQIVND (reference sequence). Trimming shortened V by 1 base and J by 2 bases, and 12 bases separated the two germline ends. The CDR3 loop spans 15 amino acids. The CDR3 sequence: CASSIVGLPTYEQYF. For the CDR3, the DNA is TGTGCCAGTAGTATAGTAGGGTTGCCGACCTACGAGCAGTACTTC.

The CDR3 nucleotides read TGTGCCAGCAGTTACTCGCCAGTCCTTGTCCCCTACGAGCAGTACTTC. Translated: CASSYSPVLVPYEQYF. This chain links TRBV6-5 with TRBJ2-7; D gene ambiguous. Germline CDR1 MNHEY, CDR2 SVGAGI. This CDR3 spans 16 amino acids. V was pared by 0 bases and J by 2 bases, with 14 bases between.

This clone was seen only once. V usage is TRBV29-1 and J usage is TRBJ2-2, with no clear D. Germline assignment: CDR1 SQVTM and CDR2 ANQGSEA. CDR3 length: 15 amino acids. With 1 base removed from V and 6 bases from J, the gap between germline ends came to 15 bases. This CDR3 is CSVEGDFGSSGELFF. CDR3 sequence (DNA): TGCAGCGTTGAAGGTGATTTCGGGTCGTCCGGGGAGCTGTTTTTT.

This clone came up once. The chain is built from TRBV14 and TRBJ2-5, with 11 bases lining up with TRBD2. CDR1 and CDR2 (germline): SGHDN, FVKESK. The length of the CDR3 is 15 residues. Trimming removed 2 bases from V and 4 bases from J; junction bases left unmatched: 3. CDR3 residues: CASSQFSGRAETQYF. CDR3 DNA sequence: TGTGCCAGCAGCCAATTTAGCGGGAGGGCAGAGACCCAGTACTTC. The full variable domain, in which reference TRBV14 and TRBJ2-5 provide the parts outside the CDR3, is EAGVTQFPSHSVIEKGQTVTLRCDPISGHDNLYWYRRVMGKEIKFLLHFVKESKQDESGMPNNRFLAERTGGTYSTLKVQPAELEDSGVYFCASSQFSGRAETQYFGPGTRLLVL.

J is TRBJ2-5 and V is TRBV7-9, with D possibly being TRBD1 or TRBD2 (5 bases each). The DNA end lines up better with TRBJ2-7; the J call may be wrong. Germline V gene data show CDR1 as SEHNR and CDR2 as FQNEAQ (reference sequence). This CDR3 is 13 amino acids long. The CDR3 loop is CASIDSGASEQYF. DNA for the CDR3: TGTGCCAGCATCGATTCCGGGGCCAGCGAGCAGTACTTC.

The CDR3 here is CASTYGTGSYEQYF. The CDR3 DNA reads TGCGCCAGCACCTACGGGACAGGGTCCTACGAGCAGTACTTC. This rearrangement joins TRBV5-1 to TRBJ2-7; 9 bases are shared with TRBD1. Germline assignment: CDR1 SGHRS and CDR2 YFSETQ. J gave up 1 base and V 6 bases, and 5 bases lay outside the gene matches. The CDR3 is 14 amino acids.

The chain carries TRBV4-2 and TRBJ1-2, with D unresolved. CDR1 LGHNA and CDR2 YNFKEQ come from the germline V gene. V was cut by 1 base and J by 6 bases, with 12 bases left in between. CDR3 size: 14 residues. The CDR3 reads CASSQVVDPDGYTF. CDR3 coding DNA: TGTGCCAGCAGCCAAGTCGTGGACCCAGATGGCTACACCTTC.

The chain couples TRBV5-4 to TRBJ2-1; maybe TRBD1 (7 bases). The V and J ends lost 4 bases and 6 bases respectively, with 11 bases between them. Germline assignment: CDR1 SGHNT and CDR2 YYREEE (reference sequence). The CDR3 loop spans 13 amino acids. In nucleotides, the CDR3 is TGTGCCAGCAGCGGGGGGACAGTCAATGAGCAGTTCTTC. Protein: CASSGGTVNEQFF. Based on the CDR3 plus reference TRBV5-4 and TRBJ2-1, the full variable domain is ETGVTQSPTHLIKTRGQQVTLRCSSQSGHNTVSWYQQALGQGPQFIFQYYREEENGRGNFPPRFSGLQFPNYSSELNVNALELDDSALYLCASSGGTVNEQFFGPGTRLTVL.

V and J are TRBV27 and TRBJ2-1, with 7 bases fitting TRBD1. Germline V gene sequence: CDR1 MNHEY, CDR2 SMNVEV (reference sequence). J gave up 0 bases and V 5 bases, and 4 bases lay outside the gene matches. The CDR3 covers 15 residues. CDR3 in DNA: TGTGCCAGCAGTAAGACAGGGAACTCCTACAATGAGCAGTTCTTC. It yields the protein CASSKTGNSYNEQFF.

The chain couples TRBV15 to TRBJ1-2; D is unresolved. V was trimmed by 5 bases and J by 2 bases, leaving 3 bases between them. The germline CDR1 and CDR2 sequences are LNHNV and YYDKDF (reference sequence). The CDR3 has 11 amino acids. The CDR3 DNA follows: TGTGCCACCAGCGAGAACTATGGCTACACCTTC. It translates to CATSENYGYTF. The entire variable domain, with the rest obtained from reference TRBV15 and TRBJ1-2, is as follows: DAMVIQNPRYQVTQFGKPVTLSCSQTLNHNVMYWYQQKSSQAPKLLFHYYDKDFNNEADTPDNFQSRRPNTSFCFLDIRSPGLGDTAMYLCATSENYGYTFGSGTRLTVV.

The rearrangement joins TRBV12-5 to TRBJ2-1; D is uncertain. This CDR3 has 11 amino acids. Germline CDR1 and CDR2: LGHNT and FRNRAP. V lost 7 bases, J lost 9 bases, and 10 bases lay in between. As DNA, the CDR3 is TGTGCTAGTGCTTATAATGGTGAGCAGTTCTTC. It specifies CASAYNGEQFF.

V is TRBV5-6 and J is TRBJ2-1; a possible D gene is TRBD2 (6 bases). Trimming took off 4 bases at V and 4 bases at J, with 18 bases between the two ends. The germline CDR1 and CDR2 sequences are SGHDT and YYEEEE. The length of the CDR3 is 16 residues. For the CDR3, the DNA is TGTGCCAGCAGCGGTTGGTCGGGAGTCTCTTACAATGAGCAGTTCTTC. Amino acid sequence: CASSGWSGVSYNEQFF.

The V gene is TRBV28, the J gene TRBJ2-5; 8 positions match TRBD1. The CDR3 runs 15 residues. Germline V lookup: CDR1 MDHEN, CDR2 SYDVKM. V lost 7 bases and J lost 5; bases outside the gene matches: 12. The CDR3 DNA reads as TGTGCCAGCACCAAGGGGGACAGGAGGATTGAGACCCAGTACTTC. It translates to CASTKGDRRIETQYF.

The genes are TRBV19 and TRBJ2-2; no clear D gene. There are 13 residues in the CDR3. The V gene's germline CDR1 is LNHDA and CDR2 SQIVND (reference sequence). The V gene lost 1 base and the J gene lost 6 bases, with 6 bases spanning the gap. The CDR3 loop reads CASSIAVSGELFF. In nucleotides, the CDR3 is TGTGCCAGTAGTATAGCGGTCTCCGGGGAGCTGTTTTTT.

The CDR3 sequence: CASRDSHYEQYF. CDR3 nucleotide sequence: TGTGCCAGCAGGGACAGCCACTACGAGCAGTACTTC. V is TRBV2 and J is TRBJ2-7; perhaps TRBD1 as D (6 bases). The CDR3 length is 12 residues. CDR1 SNHLY and CDR2 FYNNEI come from the germline V gene. V was pared by 6 bases and J by 3 bases, with 9 bases between.